The 18 T cell receptor beta chains given below trace back to one sample, sequenced in a study of T cells in Graves' hyperthyroidism and ophthalmopathy. Regions amplified from RNA transcripts were the TCR beta CDR3 regions. A set of HTBI primers served as the primers for a first-round RT-PCR of the TCR CDR3. MiXCR was run by TCRdb on the multiplex PCR reads, yielding one entry per CDR3 protein. Counted here are about 250,000 distinct CDR3 sequences, approximately 23% occurring once; the ten biggest clones make up roughly 32%. The sample was blood. The receptors were gathered from a woman aged 40 to 50 with Graves' ophthalmopathy.

This clonotype was seen at least ten times. The chain is built from TRBV20-1 and TRBJ1-2; D gene uncertain. The V end lost 0 bases, the J end lost 8 bases, and 7 bases lay between the germline ends. Germline V gives CDR1 DFQATT, CDR2 SNEGSKA (reference sequence). This CDR3 region has 11 residues. CDR3 DNA: TGCAGTGCTAGAGATGTGGGGGGCTACACCTTC. Translation: CSARDVGGYTF.

The V call is TRBV6-5, the J call TRBJ1-3; D perhaps matches TRBD1 (5 bases). The V end lost 4 bases, the J end lost 7 bases, and 17 bases lay between the germline ends. Looked up from germline, CDR1 is MNHEY and CDR2 is SVGAGI. The CDR3 extends over 15 amino acids. The CDR3: CASSLPQDGGNTIYF. The DNA for the CDR3 is TGTGCCAGCAGTTTACCTCAGGACGGGGGGAACACCATATATTTT.

This clonotype has just a few counts. This chain uses TRBV6-2 or TRBV6-3 with TRBJ2-2; TRBD1 matches at 10 bases. V was clipped by 6 bases and J by 6 bases; unmatched bases: 4. The germline CDR1 and CDR2 sequences are MNHEY and SVGEGT. The CDR3 has 14 residues. CDR3 nucleotide sequence: TGTGCCAGCAGCGAGACAGGGGGCGCCGGGGAGCTGTTTTTT. Its translation: CASSETGGAGELFF.

This clonotype was found many times. The V gene is TRBV30, the J gene TRBJ1-2, with 8 positions matching TRBD1. Germline-derived CDR1 and CDR2 are GTSNPN and SVGIG (reference sequence). With V trimmed by 0 bases and J by 8 bases, 5 bases remained unmatched. The CDR3 has 13 amino acids. CDR3 amino acids: CAWSVQGAGGYTF. The DNA for the CDR3 is TGTGCCTGGAGTGTGCAGGGGGCAGGAGGCTACACCTTC. Based on the CDR3 plus reference TRBV30 and TRBJ1-2, the full variable domain is SQTIHQWPATLVQPVGSPLSLECTVEGTSNPNLYWYRQAAGRGLQLLFYSVGIGQISSEVPQNLSASRPQDRQFILSSKKLLLSDSGFYLCAWSVQGAGGYTFGSGTRLTVV.

This clonotype was seen at least ten times. V usage is TRBV20-1 and J usage is TRBJ2-7; 10 nucleotides match TRBD2. Trimming cost V 5 bases and J 4 bases; bases outside gene matches: 8. The CDR3 runs to 14 residues. Germline values: CDR1 DFQATT, CDR2 SNEGSKA (reference sequence). CDR3 sequence (DNA): TGCAGTGCTGAACCACTAGCGGGACGGTACGAGCAGTACTTC. It translates to CSAEPLAGRYEQYF.

This rearrangement joins TRBV27 to TRBJ1-2; 10 bases agree with TRBD1. J gave up 4 bases and V 5 bases, and 7 bases lay outside the gene matches. The CDR3 is 15 residues long. Germline-derived CDR1 and CDR2 are MNHEY and SMNVEV (reference sequence). The CDR3 protein is CASSKTGGSGYGYTF. Here the CDR3 DNA reads TGTGCCAGCAGTAAGACAGGGGGCAGCGGCTATGGCTACACCTTC.

This clonotype appeared a few times. A much larger clone is a single base away; this may be a read error. The chain employs TRBV4-1 and TRBJ1-2; D is undetermined. Per germline, CDR1 MGHRA and CDR2 YSYEKL. The CDR3 covers 14 residues. Trimming pared 1 base from V and 5 bases from J, leaving 11 bases between. The CDR3 reads CASSQVLGRYGYTF. In nucleotides, the CDR3 is TGCGCCAGCAGCCAAGTCTTGGGGAGATATGGCTACACCTTC.

Many counts were recorded for this clonotype. The rearrangement joins TRBV12-3 or TRBV12-4 to TRBJ2-7; D may correspond to TRBD1 or TRBD2 (5 bases each). This CDR3 has 16 residues. Trimming shortened V by 5 bases and J by 2 bases, and 19 bases separated the two germline ends. This CDR3 is CASSPYRDGETYEQYF. In DNA form, the CDR3 reads TGTGCCAGCAGTCCTTACCGGGACGGTGAGACCTACGAGCAGTACTTC.

The table lists this clonotype with many counts. With a much larger clone just one base away, this may be a read error. The rearrangement links TRBV11-2 to TRBJ2-7, with 10 bases matching TRBD2. The ends lost 4 bases at V and 4 bases at J; junction bases unmatched: 4. This CDR3 has 14 amino acids. The germline gives CDR1 SGHAT, CDR2 FQNNGV. CDR3 sequence: CASSWASGRYEQYF. The CDR3 DNA reads as TGTGCCAGCAGCTGGGCTAGCGGGAGATACGAGCAGTACTTC.

Ten or more counts support this clonotype. This rearrangement joins TRBV20-1 to TRBJ2-7, with 10 bases that match TRBD2. This CDR3 is 13 amino acids long. CDR1 and CDR2 (germline): DFQATT, SNEGSKA (reference sequence). The CDR3 protein is CSQKGTSEYEQYF. The CDR3 nucleotides read TGCAGCCAAAAAGGGACTAGCGAATACGAGCAGTACTTC.

This sequence joins TRBV30 and TRBJ1-6, with 10 bases matching TRBD1. Per germline, CDR1 GTSNPN and CDR2 SVGIG (reference sequence). The CDR3 runs 15 residues. V dropped 5 bases and J dropped 6; count of bases not matched to a gene: 7. The CDR3 region is CAWRGWDRGNSPLHF. The DNA of the CDR3 is TGTGCCTGGCGGGGTTGGGACAGGGGTAATTCACCCCTCCACTTT.

The rearrangement uses TRBV12-3 or TRBV12-4 and TRBJ2-7; tentatively, D is TRBD1 or TRBD2 (6 bases each). V gave up 5 bases and J gave up 5 bases, with 22 bases separating them. This CDR3 is 16 amino acids long. CDR3 bases: TGTGCCAGCAGTCCGCGTGATTTGGGGGGCTTGAACGAGCAGTACTTC. Residues: CASSPRDLGGLNEQYF.

This clonotype has ten or more counts. This chain uses TRBV7-9 with TRBJ2-7, with D perhaps matching TRBD1 or TRBD2 (5 bases each). Deletions cut 4 bases from V and 5 bases from J, with 15 bases between. Per the germline V gene, CDR1 is SEHNR and CDR2 is FQNEAQ (reference sequence). The CDR3 has 14 amino acids. CDR3 sequence reads: CASSSGTAWDEQYF. In DNA form, the CDR3 reads TGTGCCAGCAGCTCCGGGACCGCCTGGGACGAGCAGTACTTC.

This clonotype has ten or more counts. The chain links TRBV11-2 to TRBJ2-4, with 7 bases matching TRBD1. Germline CDR1 is SGHAT and CDR2 is FQNNGV. The CDR3 runs 18 residues. The junction had 13 bases not matched to a gene; V was cut back by 5 bases and J by 0 bases. The CDR3 DNA follows: TGTGCCAGCAGCCAGACGGGACAGCCAAACTTAGCCAAAAACATTCAGTACTTC. This translates into CASSQTGQPNLAKNIQYF.

This clonotype has a count of ten or more. J is TRBJ2-5 and V is TRBV7-4; 10 bases map to TRBD2. V trimming: 4 bases; J trimming: 5 bases; junction bases outside the gene matches: 16. Per germline, CDR1 SGHVT and CDR2 SQSDAQ. The CDR3 sequence is 18 residues long. CDR3 protein: CASSCHRLAGGRVETQYF. CDR3 in DNA: TGTGCCAGCAGCTGCCACCGACTAGCGGGCGGGAGGGTCGAGACCCAGTACTTC.

This clonotype was recorded many times. The chain employs TRBV30 and TRBJ2-7; TRBD2 agrees at 11 bases. This CDR3 has 13 amino acids. The V and J ends lost 3 bases and 7 bases, in that order; junction bases with no gene match: 5. Germline V gene data show CDR1 as GTSNPN and CDR2 as SVGIG (reference sequence). Here the CDR3 DNA reads TGTGCCTGGAGCATAGCGGGAGGGAAGGAGCAGTACTTC. This codes for CAWSIAGGKEQYF.

This chain joins TRBV6-1 and TRBJ2-7; a weak D match, TRBD1 (5 bases). The germline V and J ends were trimmed by 2 bases and 2 bases, with 13 bases remaining between them. This CDR3 has 15 amino acids. CDR1 MNHNS and CDR2 SASEGT come from the germline V gene. The CDR3 DNA follows: TGTGCCAGCAGTGAATCAACAGGTACAGCCTACGAGCAGTACTTC. Amino acids: CASSESTGTAYEQYF.

This clonotype was counted at least ten times. This may be a read error: a much more frequent sequence differs by one nucleotide. The chain combines TRBV12-3 or TRBV12-4 with TRBJ1-1, with 7 bases that match TRBD1. The CDR3 runs to 14 residues. V shed 5 bases and J 3 bases; nucleotides not matched to a gene: 6. The CDR3 DNA is TGTGCCAGCAGTCCGGGACAGTGGGACACTGAAGCTTTCTTT. This encodes CASSPGQWDTEAFF.